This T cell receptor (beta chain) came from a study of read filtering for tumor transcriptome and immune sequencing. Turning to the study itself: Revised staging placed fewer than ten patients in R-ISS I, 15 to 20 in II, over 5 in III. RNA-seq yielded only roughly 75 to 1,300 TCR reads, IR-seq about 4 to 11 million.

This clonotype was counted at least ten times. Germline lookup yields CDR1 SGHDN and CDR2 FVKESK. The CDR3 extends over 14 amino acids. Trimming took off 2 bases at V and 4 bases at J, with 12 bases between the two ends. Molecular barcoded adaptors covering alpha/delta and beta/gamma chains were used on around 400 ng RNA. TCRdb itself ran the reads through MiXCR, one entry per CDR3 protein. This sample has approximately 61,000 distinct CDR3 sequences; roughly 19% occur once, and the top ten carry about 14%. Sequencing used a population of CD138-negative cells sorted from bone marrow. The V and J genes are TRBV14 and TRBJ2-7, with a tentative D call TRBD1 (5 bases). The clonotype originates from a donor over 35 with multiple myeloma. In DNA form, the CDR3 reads TGTGCCAGCAGCCAACAGGGTTATGGTTACGAGCAGTACTTC. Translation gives CASSQQGYGYEQYF.